These 31 T cell receptor beta chains were all obtained from the same sample, sequenced in a study of blood T cells in healthy people across ages. Sample-barcoded 5' priming and a J-beta primer mix drove a second PCR of about 7 to 12 cycles. TCRdb processed the 5' RACE reads anew with MiXCR; each CDR3 protein has one entry. In the table there are over 750,000 distinct CDR3 sequences, 25% of which are singletons. In addition, the sample was reused for a study of T cells of mothers and their children.

Sequenced material: blood. The receptor source for this set is a boy aged 5-17 years in good health.

This clonotype was seen more than once but under ten times. This chain joins TRBV4-1 and TRBJ1-5; D remains unclear. Germline V CDR1 and CDR2: MGHRA, YSYEKL. The CDR3 length is 13 residues. Trimming left V 4 bases short and J 6 bases short, with 10 bases between. CDR3 in DNA: TGCGCCAGCAGCCCCGTCTCGGCTCAGCCCCAGCATTTT. Encoded protein: CASSPVSAQPQHF.

The DNA of the CDR3 is TGCGCCAGCAGTTCCTTCCAGGGTATGAACACTGAAGCTTTCTTT. It translates to CASSSFQGMNTEAFF. The chain is built from TRBV5-1 and TRBJ1-1; D perhaps matches TRBD1 (5 bases). The germline gives CDR1 SGHRS, CDR2 YFSETQ. Between the trimmed V and J ends, which lost 5 bases and 0 bases, there was a span of 14 bases. The CDR3 is made up of 15 amino acids.

The chain recombines TRBV18 with TRBJ2-5, with TRBD1 matching over 7 bases. The closer fit of TRBJ2-7 to the DNA end suggests the J call may be wrong. Germline CDR1 KGHSH, CDR2 LQKENI. The CDR3 has 15 residues. CDR3 loop: CASSPPEDRIYEQYF. CDR3 sequence (DNA): TGTGCCAGCTCACCACCCGAGGACAGGATTTACGAGCAGTACTTC.

This clonotype was counted only a few times. This chain connects TRBV7-9 to TRBJ1-2, with TRBD1 matching 7 bases. CDR1 is SEHNR, CDR2 FQNEAQ, per germline (reference sequence). After removal of 5 bases from V and 6 bases from J, the junction contained 9 bases not matched to a gene. The CDR3 is made up of 14 amino acids. CDR3 region: CASSPDRAANGYTF. DNA of the CDR3: TGTGCCAGCAGCCCAGACAGGGCTGCTAATGGCTACACCTTC. Full variable domain (missing parts from reference TRBV7-9 and TRBJ1-2): DTGVSQNPRHKITKRGQNVTFRCDPISEHNRLYWYRQTLGQGPEFLTYFQNEAQLEKSRLLSDRFSAERPKGSFSTLEIQRTEQGDSAMYLCASSPDRAANGYTFGSGTRLTVV.

The CDR3, as DNA: TGTGCCAGCAGCAAGTCGTACTTGGGACAGAGCTCCTACAATGAGCAGTTCTTC. This encodes CASSKSYLGQSSYNEQFF. The chain has TRBV7-8 and TRBJ2-1; TRBD1 matches 7 bases. There are 18 residues in the CDR3. The germline V gene has CDR1 SGHVS and CDR2 FQNEAQ. J lost 0 bases, V lost 5 bases, and 13 bases had no gene match.

V is TRBV29-1 and J is TRBJ2-7; maybe TRBD2 (5 bases). The V gene's germline CDR1 is SQVTM and CDR2 ANQGSEA. V was pared by 4 bases and J by 3 bases, with 13 bases between. The CDR3 runs 13 residues. The CDR3 DNA is TGCAGCGTTGCAAACCCTCGGGGCTACGAGCAGTACTTC. Amino acids: CSVANPRGYEQYF.

The V and J genes are TRBV7-9 and TRBJ2-7, with a weak D call TRBD1 (7 bases). This CDR3 region has 14 residues. CDR1 is SEHNR, CDR2 FQNEAQ, per germline (reference sequence). Trimming took off 8 bases at V and 5 bases at J, with 19 bases between the two ends. The CDR3 DNA reads as TGTGCCAGCGGCCGGAGGACTACAGGGGACGAGCAGTACTTC. Its protein product is CASGRRTTGDEQYF.

This clonotype showed up just a few times. J is TRBJ2-5 and V is TRBV28, with D perhaps TRBD2 (6 bases). V lost 6 bases to trimming and J lost 3 bases, with 14 bases between them. Germline V gene data show CDR1 as MDHEN and CDR2 as SYDVKM. The CDR3 has 14 amino acids. The CDR3 DNA reads as TGTGCCAGCAGACCGGACGGGGAGGAAGAGACCCAGTACTTC. As protein: CASRPDGEEETQYF.

The rearrangement links TRBV4-3 to TRBJ2-1; D possibly corresponds to TRBD2 (5 bases). CDR3 size: 15 residues. The germline gives CDR1 LGHNA, CDR2 YSLEER. The V end lost 0 bases, the J end lost 5 bases, and 11 bases lay between the germline ends. The CDR3 DNA sequence: TGCGCCAGCAGCCAAGAATCGGGGTGGAACAATGAGCAGTTCTTC. Residues: CASSQESGWNNEQFF.

The chain joins TRBV18 to TRBJ2-3; no reliable D call. CDR1 is KGHSH, CDR2 LQKENI, per germline. The CDR3 covers 13 residues. Between the trimmed V and J ends, which lost 4 bases and 2 bases, there was a span of 7 bases. The CDR3 sequence: CASSLPNTDTQYF. DNA for the CDR3: TGTGCCAGCTCACTGCCAAACACAGATACGCAGTATTTT.

V is TRBV20-1 and J is TRBJ1-5; D is unclear. The germline V gene has CDR1 DFQATT and CDR2 SNEGSKA (reference sequence). The CDR3 length is 14 residues. Trimming pared 6 bases from V and 0 bases from J, leaving 12 bases between. CDR3 amino acids: CSANLENSNQPQHF. Written as DNA, the CDR3 is TGCAGTGCAAATCTAGAGAATAGCAATCAGCCCCAGCATTTT.

This clonotype appeared once. This CDR3 is CASSLGLPDEQFF. CDR3 sequence (DNA): TGTGCCAGCAGTTTAGGTCTCCCGGATGAGCAGTTCTTC. The V and J genes are TRBV12-3 or TRBV12-4 and TRBJ2-5; D is uncertain. The end of the DNA fits TRBJ2-1 better, so the J call may be wrong. The CDR3 consists of 13 residues.

This clonotype was seen only a few times. The chain uses TRBV28 and TRBJ1-2; D remains ambiguous. The length of the CDR3 is 13 residues. V gave up 4 bases and J gave up 6 bases, with 12 bases separating them. In germline, CDR1 is MDHEN, CDR2 SYDVKM. For the CDR3, the DNA is TGTGCCAGCAGTTCCGGACGGGGTCATGGCTACACCTTC. It is translated as CASSSGRGHGYTF.

V usage is TRBV7-2 and J usage is TRBJ2-5, with TRBD2 matching over 13 bases. CDR1 is SGHTA and CDR2 is FQGNSA in the germline V gene. V gave up 8 bases and J gave up 1 base; unmatched junction bases: 10. The CDR3 extends over 17 amino acids. The CDR3 sequence is CASSTSGGPATQETQYF. CDR3 sequence (DNA): TGTGCCAGCTCGACTAGCGGGGGGCCGGCGACCCAAGAGACCCAGTACTTC.

This clonotype was observed a few times. The chain uses TRBV6-2 or TRBV6-3 and TRBJ1-1; D ambiguous. The V gene lost 6 bases and the J gene lost 0 bases, with 17 bases spanning the gap. This CDR3 is built from 16 residues. Germline CDR1 is MNHEY and CDR2 is SVGEGT. CDR3 nucleotides: TGTGCCAGCAGGCTCGACCGTACGACGATGAACACTGAAGCTTTCTTT. Translated, it gives CASRLDRTTMNTEAFF.

This clonotype was counted between two and nine times. The V and J genes are TRBV7-9 and TRBJ2-5; 7 bases align to TRBD2. There are 16 residues in the CDR3. CDR1 is SEHNR and CDR2 is FQNEAQ in the germline V gene (reference sequence). The V and J ends lost 1 base and 2 bases, in that order; junction bases with no gene match: 7. The CDR3, as DNA: TGTGCCAGCAGCTTAGTCGCCAAGGGAGGGCAAGAGACCCAGTACTTC. Protein sequence: CASSLVAKGGQETQYF.

This clonotype came up a few times. V gene TRBV28 combines with J gene TRBJ1-4, with D unclear. Germline values: CDR1 MDHEN, CDR2 SYDVKM. V lost 3 bases to trimming and J lost 3 bases, with 14 bases between them. The CDR3 covers 16 residues. For the CDR3, the DNA is TGTGCCAGCAGTTTTCTGGGGAATCGAGCTAATGAAAAACTGTTTTTT. Translated: CASSFLGNRANEKLFF. The entire variable domain, with the rest obtained from reference TRBV28 and TRBJ1-4, is as follows: DVKVTQSSRYLVKRTGEKVFLECVQDMDHENMFWYRQDPGLGLRLIYFSYDVKMKEKGDIPEGYSVSREKKERFSLILESASTNQTSMYLCASSFLGNRANEKLFFGSGTQLSVL.

The V and J genes are TRBV20-1 and TRBJ2-5; TRBD2 agrees at 10 bases. The end of the DNA is better explained by TRBJ2-7, so the J call may be wrong. The length of the CDR3 is 14 residues. The germline CDR1 and CDR2 sequences are DFQATT and SNEGSKA (reference sequence). In DNA form, the CDR3 reads TGCAGTGCTATAAATCTAGCGGGAGTCTACGAGCAGTACTTC. Protein product: CSAINLAGVYEQYF.

The chain uses TRBV28 and TRBJ2-7; TRBD2 might be the D (5 bases). CDR1 MDHEN and CDR2 SYDVKM come from the germline V gene. The CDR3 is 15 amino acids. Trimming removed 7 bases from V and 2 bases from J, with 18 bases in between. The CDR3 sequence: CASIISGGPAYEQYF. The CDR3 region has the DNA TGTGCCAGCATTATATCTGGCGGGCCCGCCTACGAGCAGTACTTC.

The chain combines TRBV20-1 with TRBJ2-3; possibly TRBD2 for D (5 bases). The CDR3 is 15 residues long. Trimming took off 0 bases at V and 5 bases at J, with 15 bases between the two ends. Germline CDR1 DFQATT, CDR2 SNEGSKA (reference sequence). The CDR3 loop reads CSARDEGWLRDTQYF. The CDR3 DNA sequence: TGCAGTGCTAGAGATGAGGGCTGGCTTAGAGATACGCAGTATTTT.

The J gene is TRBJ2-1, the V gene TRBV3-1; 13 bases agree with TRBD2. Germline V gives CDR1 LGHDT, CDR2 YNNKEL (reference sequence). This CDR3 contains 16 residues. V lost 4 bases, J lost 12 bases, and 12 bases stayed unmatched. The CDR3 protein is CASSPAGTSGMFRQFF. CDR3 coding DNA: TGTGCCAGCAGCCCCGCTGGGACTAGCGGGATGTTCAGGCAGTTCTTC.

This chain uses TRBV29-1 with TRBJ1-2; maybe TRBD1 (5 bases). Deletions cut 3 bases from V and 4 bases from J, with 18 bases between. From germline, CDR1 is SQVTM and CDR2 ANQGSEA. The CDR3 has 15 amino acids. CDR3 region: CSVDRRLTGGYGYTF. CDR3 DNA: TGCAGCGTTGATAGGCGACTGACCGGGGGCTATGGCTACACCTTC.

This chain connects TRBV4-2 to TRBJ2-1; the D gene is possibly TRBD1 (6 bases). The germline CDR1 and CDR2 sequences are LGHNA and YNFKEQ. Trimming cost V 0 bases and J 6 bases, with 15 bases left between them. The CDR3 loop spans 16 amino acids. As DNA, the CDR3 is TGTGCCAGCAGCCAAGAAGGGGCAGGGGAAGGCAATGAGCAGTTCTTC. Translated: CASSQEGAGEGNEQFF.

The genes are TRBV29-1 and TRBJ1-1; tentative D call: TRBD1 (5 bases). The CDR3 runs 13 residues. Germline CDR1 reads SQVTM; CDR2 reads ANQGSEA. Trimming pared 7 bases from V and 1 base from J, leaving 13 bases between. CDR3 DNA: TGCAGCGCTGCGCCGGGGGAGAACACTGAAGCTTTCTTT. This sequence encodes CSAAPGENTEAFF. The full variable domain, with the rest looked up from reference TRBV29-1 and TRBJ1-1, is SAVISQKPSRDICQRGTSLTIQCQVDSQVTMMFWYRQQPGQSLTLIATANQGSEATYESGFVIDKFPISRPNLTFSTLTVSNMSPEDSSIYLCSAAPGENTEAFFGQGTRLTVV.

The chain joins TRBV27 to TRBJ2-3, with 8 positions matching TRBD1. Losses at the gene ends were 5 bases for V and 5 bases for J; bases not matched to a gene: 12. The CDR3 spans 16 residues. CDR1 is MNHEY, CDR2 SMNVEV, per germline (reference sequence). CDR3 amino acids: CASSGGQALGEDTQYF. Here the CDR3 DNA reads TGTGCCAGCAGTGGGGGACAGGCTTTAGGTGAAGATACGCAGTATTTT.

This clonotype has a handful of counts. The chain joins TRBV12-1 to TRBJ2-5; the tabulated D call, TRBD1, remains unverified against the DNA. TRBV12-1 represents a pseudogene. CDR3 size: 17 residues. The chain's CDR3 is CASSFQGVRGSEETQYF. As DNA, the CDR3 is TGTGCCAGCAGCTTCCAGGGAGTGAGGGGTTCCGAAGAGACCCAGTACTTC.

This chain links TRBV28 with TRBJ2-5; 8 nucleotides line up with TRBD2. Germline CDR1 is MDHEN and CDR2 is SYDVKM. The CDR3 consists of 16 residues. J gave up 1 base and V 2 bases, and 6 bases lay outside the gene matches. The CDR3 DNA reads TGTGCCAGCAGTTTAATCACTAGCGGACCCCAAGAGACCCAGTACTTC. Translation gives CASSLITSGPQETQYF.

This clonotype was detected only a few times. The chain combines TRBV12-3 or TRBV12-4 with TRBJ2-4, with 9 bases fitting TRBD2. V lost 2 bases and J lost 8; bases outside the gene matches: 7. This CDR3 is built from 15 residues. The CDR3 reads CASSLWREGLDIQYF. The DNA for the CDR3 is TGTGCCAGCAGTTTATGGCGGGAGGGATTGGACATTCAGTACTTC.

The V call is TRBV29-1, the J call TRBJ2-5, with TRBD2 as a possible D gene (6 bases). The V gene lost 2 bases and the J gene lost 4 bases, with 17 bases spanning the gap. The CDR3 contains 15 residues. Per germline, CDR1 SQVTM and CDR2 ANQGSEA. The CDR3 protein is CSVERSGAPRETQYF. CDR3 coding DNA: TGCAGCGTTGAAAGGTCGGGAGCTCCACGAGAGACCCAGTACTTC.

In this sample, this clonotype turned up a few times. The chain uses TRBV11-2 and TRBJ1-1; 9 bases align to TRBD1. The CDR3 loop spans 14 amino acids. V was clipped by 9 bases and J by 2 bases; unmatched bases: 7. Germline CDR1 and CDR2: SGHAT and FQNNGV. CDR3 sequence (DNA): TGTGCCAGACCTGGGGACAGGGAAAACACTGAAGCTTTCTTT. It specifies CARPGDRENTEAFF.

The V and J genes are TRBV20-1 and TRBJ1-2; D not certain. The CDR3 has 12 residues. Trimming cost V 4 bases and J 3 bases, with 9 bases left between them. Germline assignment: CDR1 DFQATT and CDR2 SNEGSKA (reference sequence). The CDR3 DNA reads TGCAGTGCTATTAGGGAGGACTATGGCTACACCTTC. It codes for CSAIREDYGYTF.